These T cell receptor beta chains were read from a single sample in a study of early stage breast cancer tumors. Repertoires were generated with immunoSEQ multiplex PCR, while TCRdb's copy carries only in-frame clones and drops some. In the table there are some 5,800 clones, roughly 73% of which are singletons. The sequenced material came from normal breast tissue next to the tumor. Receptors were obtained from a person in their 40s with breast cancer. CDR3s include the opening cysteine and the closing phenylalanine or tryptophan. A D gene is named only where the DNA matches it firmly. Only some rows state a clone size, as once, few, many or a class for expanded clones.

v_call	d_call	j_call	clone_size	cdr3_nt	cdr3_aa
TRBV6-5	.	TRBJ1-1	.	TGTGCCAGCACCGGGGCCAGGGGACTCACTGAAGCTTTCTTT	CASTGARGLTEAFF
TRBV11-2	.	TRBJ1-5	.	TGTGCCAGCAGCTTAGCGGGCGAAGAGCATCAGCCCCAGCATTTT	CASSLAGEEHQPQHF
TRBV4-2	.	TRBJ2-5	.	TGTGCCAGCAGCCAAGAGACCCAGTACTTC	CASSQETQYF
TRBV6-5	TRBD1	TRBJ2-2	.	TGTGCCAGCAGCCGGGACAGGGGGTTCCCCGGGGAGCTGTTTTTT	CASSRDRGFPGELFF
TRBV28	.	TRBJ2-7	.	TGTGCCAGCATCCGGGACCGTGGATCTTACGAGCAGTACTTC	CASIRDRGSYEQYF
TRBV5-1	TRBD2	TRBJ2-5	.	TGCGCCAGCAGCCCCGGACTAGCGGGCCTCCAAGAGACCCAGTACTTC	CASSPGLAGLQETQYF
TRBV6-5	TRBD1	TRBJ1-4	.	TGTGCCAGCAGTCGTGACAGGGGAGCTGAAAAACTGTTTTTT	CASSRDRGAEKLFF
TRBV11-3	TRBD2	TRBJ2-3	.	TGTGCCAGCAGCTTATTGTTGACGGCGGGAGGGCCTGCAGATACGCAGTATTTT	CASSLLLTAGGPADTQYF
TRBV19	.	TRBJ1-5	.	TGTGCCAGTAGTATCCGGACCCTTAACAATCAGCCCCAGCATTTT	CASSIRTLNNQPQHF
TRBV11-2	.	TRBJ1-5	once	TGTGCCAGCAGTACTGGTGACTATAGCAATCAGCCCCAGCATTTT	CASSTGDYSNQPQHF
TRBV7-2	.	TRBJ1-3	.	TGTGCCAGCAGCTTAGGGGGGACTGGAAACACCATATATTTT	CASSLGGTGNTIYF
TRBV19	.	TRBJ1-2	.	TGTGCCAGTAGTAAGTCTGAAGGCTACACCTTC	CASSKSEGYTF
TRBV5-5	TRBD1	TRBJ1-4	.	TGTGCCAGCAGCTTGAACCGGGACAGGGGAGGGGCTAATGAAAAACTGTTTTTT	CASSLNRDRGGANEKLFF
TRBV11-3	.	TRBJ1-2	.	TGTGCCAGCAGCTTAGCCACAGGGAAAAACTATGGCTACACCTTC	CASSLATGKNYGYTF